The 5 T cell receptor beta chains below come from one sample, sequenced in a study of graft-versus-host responses after intestinal transplantation. Clones were read by immunoSEQ multiplex PCR, and TCRdb kept only the in-frame ones, dropping some. Among 35,000 to 55,000 clones listed, roughly 93% were seen once. Sequences were derived from PBMCs, sampled around 800 days after a first intestinal transplant, on the day of a second. These TCRs come from a human patient who received an intestinal transplant, so some T cells may come from the graft donor.

V and J are TRBV7-3 and TRBJ2-1; perhaps TRBD2 as D (6 bases). The V and J ends lost 4 bases and 9 bases respectively, with 13 bases between them. Germline assignment: CDR1 SGHTA and CDR2 FQGTGA. The CDR3 covers 13 residues. DNA of the CDR3: TGTGCCAGCAGCTCGGGACTCCCTGGTGAGCAGTTCTTC. It yields the protein CASSSGLPGEQFF.

The gene calls are TRBV6-1 and TRBJ2-7; no clear D. CDR3 size: 15 residues. Germline V gene data show CDR1 as MNHNS and CDR2 as SASEGT. V was pared by 2 bases and J by 0 bases, with 11 bases between. This chain's CDR3 is CASSESRGSSYEQYF. In DNA, the CDR3 is TGTGCCAGCAGTGAATCGCGCGGAAGCTCCTACGAGCAGTACTTC.

The rearrangement joins TRBV19 to TRBJ1-1; perhaps TRBD1 as D (6 bases). V was shortened by 7 bases and J by 6 bases, with 18 bases between the two germline ends. Germline CDR1 and CDR2: LNHDA and SQIVND (reference sequence). CDR3 size: 14 residues. The chain's CDR3 is CASMRGGSGAEAFF. The CDR3 region has the DNA TGTGCCAGTATGAGGGGGGGGTCCGGCGCTGAAGCTTTCTTT.

The chain has TRBV21-1 and TRBJ2-3; TRBD2 reflects the table's D call only, with no check against the DNA. TRBV21-1 is annotated as a pseudogene. The CDR3 is 17 residues long. The CDR3 coding sequence is TGTGCCAGCAGCAAAGAAGAAAGGCGGGAGAGCACAGATACGCAGTATTTT. Amino acids: CASSKEERRESTDTQYF.

This sequence joins TRBV7-8 and TRBJ1-5; D gene ambiguous. The germline gives CDR1 SGHVS, CDR2 FQNEAQ. The CDR3 runs to 12 residues. Trimming cost V 3 bases and J 9 bases, with 9 bases left between them. The CDR3 sequence: CASSFLAWPQHF. The CDR3, as DNA: TGTGCCAGCAGCTTTTTGGCTTGGCCCCAGCATTTT.